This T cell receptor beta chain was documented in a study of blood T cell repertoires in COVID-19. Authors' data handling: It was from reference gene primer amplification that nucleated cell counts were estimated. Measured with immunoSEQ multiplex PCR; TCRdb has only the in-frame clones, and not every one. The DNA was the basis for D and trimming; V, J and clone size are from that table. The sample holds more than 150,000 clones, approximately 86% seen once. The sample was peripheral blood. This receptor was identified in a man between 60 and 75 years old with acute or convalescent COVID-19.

The CDR3 protein is CAVLPGLLAYEQYF. CDR3 in DNA: TGTGCCGTCCTCCCGGGACTATTAGCCTACGAGCAGTACTTC. The chain combines TRBV28 with TRBJ2-7; the match to TRBD2 covers 7 bases. The V segment lost 11 bases and the J segment 2 bases; nucleotides outside the gene matches: 12. This CDR3 is built from 14 residues. Germline CDR1 and CDR2: MDHEN and SYDVKM.